The 8 T cell receptor beta chains listed next were all sequenced from one sample in a study of blood T cell repertoires in COVID-19. The table came from immunoSEQ multiplex PCR; TCRdb's copy has only in-frame clones and leaves some out. The repertoire has 250,000 to 300,000 clones, roughly 87% of them found once; the top ten carry 2% to 2.5%. The sequencing input was peripheral blood. Receptors originate from a woman aged 50 to 65 who had recovered from COVID-19.

The chain is built from TRBV10-3 and TRBJ1-1; a possible D gene is TRBD1 (5 bases). Trimming stripped 0 bases from V and 9 bases from J, with 8 bases between. This CDR3 region has 12 residues. The germline V gene has CDR1 ENHRY and CDR2 SYGVKD. CDR3 sequence reads: CAISESEGKAFF. In DNA form, the CDR3 reads TGTGCCATCAGTGAGTCGGAGGGGAAAGCTTTCTTT.

This clone was observed a few times. V usage is TRBV5-1 and J usage is TRBJ2-7, with D hard to call. V shed 4 bases and J shed 1 base, with 9 bases lying between them. The CDR3 sequence is 13 residues long. CDR1 and CDR2 from the germline V gene are SGHRS and YFSETQ. The CDR3 region has the DNA TGCGCCAGCAGCCCGGGTCGGTCCTACGAGCAGTACTTC. Encoded protein: CASSPGRSYEQYF.

The chain combines TRBV16 with TRBJ1-4, with D possibly matching TRBD1 (6 bases). This CDR3 has 14 residues. From germline, CDR1 is KGHSY and CDR2 FQNENV. V shed 4 bases and J shed 7 bases, with 13 bases lying between them. The CDR3 nucleotides are TGTGCCAGCAGCCGATGGGCAGGGGCTGAAAAACTGTTTTTT. Translation gives CASSRWAGAEKLFF.

The chain combines TRBV27 with TRBJ2-1; 9 nucleotides align to TRBD1. The CDR3 is 15 residues long. V lost 5 bases and J lost 9; bases outside the gene matches: 11. CDR1 is MNHEY, CDR2 SMNVEV, per germline (reference sequence). The CDR3 spells CASSTPGQGIVEQFF. In nucleotides, the CDR3 is TGTGCCAGCAGTACCCCGGGACAGGGTATCGTTGAGCAGTTCTTC.

The V gene is TRBV7-9, the J gene TRBJ2-5; D possibly corresponds to TRBD1 (6 bases). V lost 3 bases, J lost 5 bases, and 19 bases lay in between. Germline V gene lookup returns CDR1 SEHNR and CDR2 FQNEAQ (reference sequence). The CDR3 has 16 residues. CDR3 in amino acids: CASSLAGVGQGETQYF. DNA of the CDR3: TGTGCCAGCAGCTTGGCCGGGGTCGGGCAGGGGGAGACCCAGTACTTC.

The chain joins TRBV7-2 to TRBJ1-1; TRBD1 is a possible D gene (6 bases). CDR1 is SGHTA, CDR2 FQGNSA, per germline. V gave up 1 base and J gave up 0 bases, with 15 bases separating them. The CDR3 totals 17 residues. CDR3 protein: CASSLEGGYRVNTEAFF. In DNA, the CDR3 is TGTGCCAGCAGCTTAGAGGGAGGGTACAGGGTGAACACTGAAGCTTTCTTT.

The chain is built from TRBV5-4 and TRBJ2-3; the match to TRBD1 covers 10 bases. This CDR3 spans 15 amino acids. Germline V lookup: CDR1 SGHNT, CDR2 YYREEE (reference sequence). After removal of 5 bases from V and 3 bases from J, the junction contained 6 bases not matched to a gene. CDR3: CASRLDRGRTDTQYF. CDR3 bases: TGTGCCAGCAGACTTGACAGGGGGCGGACAGATACGCAGTATTTT.

The J gene is TRBJ1-4, the V gene TRBV5-1; D gene ambiguous. Germline values: CDR1 SGHRS, CDR2 YFSETQ. CDR3 length: 13 residues. With 5 bases removed from V and 0 bases from J, the gap between germline ends came to 5 bases. The CDR3 region is CASRSATNEKLFF. The CDR3 coding sequence is TGCGCCAGCAGATCCGCAACTAATGAAAAACTGTTTTTT.